Listed below are T cell receptor beta chains from one sample, sequenced in a study of shared clonotypes between healthy human individuals. Sequencing used immunoSEQ multiplex PCR; TCRdb keeps in-frame clones, though not all of them. The sample comprises about half a million clones, around 80% of which are singletons, and 12% rests with the top ten. Source material: PBMCs. The receptor set was obtained from a woman aged 40 to 50 in good health. Some clones in this sample may be carry-over from other donors' samples. The CDR3 runs from the conserved cysteine through the conserved F or W. Where a row states a size, it is once, few, many or the class of an expanded clone; other rows omit it.

size: .; V: TRBV27; CDR3: CASSPSGTYEQYF
size: .; V: TRBV6-4; CDR3: CASRPGQNTGELFF
size: .; V: TRBV29-1; CDR3: CSVGTGVNQPQHF
size: .; V: TRBV10-3; CDR3: CAISELSQGGGYTF
size: .; V: TRBV5-1; CDR3: CASNSGGLRPPGELFF
size: many; V: TRBV30; CDR3: CAWRDLAGERDTQYF
size: .; V: TRBV9; CDR3: CASSVAESEQYF
size: .; V: TRBV18; CDR3: CASSPPKVAPSSYNEQFF
size: once; V: TRBV29-1; CDR3: CSVEGATSNYGYTF
size: .; V: TRBV6-1; CDR3: CASSGQGMVHIQYF
size: .; V: TRBV7-2; CDR3: CASSLGPETQYF
size: .; V: TRBV7-2; CDR3: CASSRRGTSGYEQYF
size: .; V: TRBV5-8; CDR3: CASSLWTSGRGRNIQYF
size: .; V: TRBV30; CDR3: CAWSAAGYEKLFF
size: .; V: TRBV7-9; CDR3: CASSFWTVIAPREKLFF
size: once; V: TRBV30; CDR3: CAWSPLRGSPLHF
size: .; V: TRBV19; CDR3: CASRLLGLAGSGELFF
size: .; V: TRBV27; CDR3: CASSWTRNTEAFF
size: few; V: TRBV15; CDR3: CATSRVSGAHEQYF
size: .; V: TRBV28; CDR3: CASTLGGGGGGDTQYF
size: .; V: TRBV11-2; CDR3: CASSLIGEAGRTEAFF
size: .; V: TRBV18; CDR3: CASSPGGTNEKLFF
size: few; V: TRBV4-2; CDR3: CASSPHPQNYGYTF
size: many; V: TRBV11-1; CDR3: CASSLGGHEQFF
size: .; V: TRBV29-1; CDR3: CSASGPNSGANVLTF
size: .; V: TRBV6-6; CDR3: CASRRDIPRLPYEQYF
size: .; V: TRBV11-1; CDR3: CASSLEQVGGYTF
size: few; V: TRBV10-2; CDR3: CASARGGSRSDTQYF
size: .; V: TRBV20-1; CDR3: CSAGGISGAFF
size: .; V: TRBV30; CDR3: CAWSLATRAGTQYF
size: once; V: TRBV5-1; CDR3: CASSLDPWGEQYF
size: .; V: TRBV6-1; CDR3: CASSSTHSGHSPLHF
size: .; V: TRBV29-1; CDR3: CSVEGQAWVF
size: .; V: TRBV2; CDR3: CASRGLVGLIETQYF
size: .; V: TRBV29-1; CDR3: CSVGGPGEAFF
size: .; V: TRBV5-1; CDR3: CASSSGTGGGETQYF
size: .; V: TRBV2; CDR3: CASNFDRGETQYF
size: .; V: TRBV11-2; CDR3: CASSRAEGRGYGYTF
size: .; V: TRBV28; CDR3: CASRNRGNSPLHF
size: .; V: TRBV6-1; CDR3: CASSVGLAASTDTQYF
size: .; V: TRBV7-9; CDR3: CASSLGDFQPQHF
size: .; V: TRBV28; CDR3: CASSLRERPGYF
size: .; V: TRBV28; CDR3: CASSPSIAGGRNEQYF
size: .; V: TRBV18; CDR3: CASSPPAGGDNEQFF
size: few; V: TRBV25-1; CDR3: CASSMGGGQPQHF
size: once; V: TRBV6-5; CDR3: CASSYSGAGIYEQYF
size: .; V: TRBV7-9; CDR3: CASSLYSGNTIYF
size: few; V: TRBV28; CDR3: CASRSRGGKTYEQYF
size: .; V: TRBV5-4; CDR3: CASSLGVPSTDTQYF
size: .; V: TRBV28; CDR3: CASKRTSGLETQYF
size: .; V: TRBV30; CDR3: CAWRNRDRGGYEQYF
size: .; V: TRBV6-4; CDR3: CASSLGLAEGSYNEQFF
size: few; V: TRBV7-2; CDR3: CASSTNRGLEQYF
size: once; V: TRBV25-1; CDR3: CASAEVAGNEKLFF
size: .; V: TRBV9; CDR3: CASSVGGASGAGELFF
size: .; V: TRBV6-1; CDR3: CASSGTRNQPQHF
size: .; V: TRBV30; CDR3: CAYDRAGANVLTF
size: .; V: TRBV23-1; CDR3: CASSQSPGHFFRSYEQYF
size: .; V: TRBV5-1; CDR3: CASSPGGAGGNTEAFF